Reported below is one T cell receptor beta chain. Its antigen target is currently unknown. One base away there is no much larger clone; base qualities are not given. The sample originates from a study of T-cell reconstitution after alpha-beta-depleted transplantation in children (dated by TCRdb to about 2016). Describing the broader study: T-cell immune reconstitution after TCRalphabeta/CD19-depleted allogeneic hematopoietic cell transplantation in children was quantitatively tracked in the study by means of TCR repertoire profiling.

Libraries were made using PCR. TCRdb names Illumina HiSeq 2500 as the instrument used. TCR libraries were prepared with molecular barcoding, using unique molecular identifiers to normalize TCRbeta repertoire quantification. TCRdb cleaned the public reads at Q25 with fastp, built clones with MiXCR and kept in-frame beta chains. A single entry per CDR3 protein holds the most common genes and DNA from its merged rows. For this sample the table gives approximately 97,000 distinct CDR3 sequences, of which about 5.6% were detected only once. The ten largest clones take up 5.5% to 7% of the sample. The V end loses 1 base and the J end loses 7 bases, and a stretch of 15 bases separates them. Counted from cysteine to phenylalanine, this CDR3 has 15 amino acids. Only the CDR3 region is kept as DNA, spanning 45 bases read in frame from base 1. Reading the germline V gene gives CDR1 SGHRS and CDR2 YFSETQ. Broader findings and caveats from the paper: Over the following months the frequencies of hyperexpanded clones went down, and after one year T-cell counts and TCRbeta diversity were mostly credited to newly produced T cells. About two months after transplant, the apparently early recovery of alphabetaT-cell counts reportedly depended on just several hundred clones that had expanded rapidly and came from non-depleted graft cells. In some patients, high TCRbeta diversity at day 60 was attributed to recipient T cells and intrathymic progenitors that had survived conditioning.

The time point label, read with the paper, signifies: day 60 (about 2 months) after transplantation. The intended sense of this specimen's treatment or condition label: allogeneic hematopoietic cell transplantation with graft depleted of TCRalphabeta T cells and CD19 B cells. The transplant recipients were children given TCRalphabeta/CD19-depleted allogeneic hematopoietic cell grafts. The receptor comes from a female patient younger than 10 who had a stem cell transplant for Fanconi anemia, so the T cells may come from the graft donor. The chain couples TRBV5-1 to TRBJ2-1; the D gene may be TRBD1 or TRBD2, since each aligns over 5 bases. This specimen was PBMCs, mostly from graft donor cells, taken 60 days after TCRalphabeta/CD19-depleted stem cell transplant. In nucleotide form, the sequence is TGCGCCAGCAGCTTGTGGAGTACTAGGGGAAATGAGCAGTTCTTC. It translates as CASSLWSTRGNEQFF. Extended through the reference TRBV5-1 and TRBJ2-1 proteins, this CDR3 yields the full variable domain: KAGVTQTPRYLIKTRGQQVTLSCSPISGHRSVSWYQQTPGQGLQFLFEYFSETQRNKGNFPGRFSGRQFSNSRSEMNVSTLELGDSALYLCASSLWSTRGNEQFFGPGTRLTVL.